This T cell receptor (beta chain) was identified in a study of identical twins. Concerning this clonotype: Its antigen is as yet unknown.

TCRdb recomputed calls from the 5' RACE reads with MiXCR, one row per CDR3 protein. The sample carries roughly 480,000 distinct CDR3 sequences, roughly 26% recorded once. Notes on the study in general: Beta out-of-frame sequences displayed a weaker excess of sharing between twins.

All donors were healthy, and all were Caucasian. The same specimen was also included in a second study, on T cells expressing NK-cell markers. That work contributes: The study found these clonotypes also leading the CD3+CD56-NKG2C+ fraction in a few donors. It was still unclear whether expanded NKG2C+ T cell clones were HCMV specific.

This receptor was obtained from a woman younger than 35 in good health. Sequencing input: CD4+ T cells sorted from blood.

This chain's CDR3 is CASSSTRDEQFF. CDR3 sequence (DNA): TGTGCCAGCAGCTCGACCCGGGATGAGCAGTTCTTC. V is TRBV11-3 and J is TRBJ2-1; no clear D gene. CDR3 size: 12 residues. In germline, CDR1 is SGHNT, CDR2 YENEEA. The ends were cut back, 4 bases at V and 8 bases at J, with 9 bases in the middle.